The 5 T cell receptor beta chains listed next were all sequenced from one sample in a study of blood T cell repertoires in COVID-19. This table comes from immunoSEQ multiplex PCR, and its TCRdb copy is limited to in-frame clones, with some not included. The sample contains roughly 120,000 clones, around 68% of which appear only once. The sample was peripheral blood. These receptors all stem from a woman in her sixties or seventies with acute or convalescent COVID-19.

The genes are TRBV27 and TRBJ1-2; D may be TRBD1 (6 bases). The V gene's germline CDR1 is MNHEY and CDR2 SMNVEV (reference sequence). The V end lost 3 bases, the J end lost 6 bases, and 17 bases lay between the germline ends. This CDR3 is built from 15 residues. CDR3: CASSFSLRGANGYTF. CDR3 coding DNA: TGTGCCAGCAGTTTTTCCCTTCGGGGGGCTAATGGCTACACCTTC.

The chain uses TRBV2 and TRBJ2-2, with 7 bases that match TRBD2. The CDR3 runs to 14 residues. Germline CDR1 reads SNHLY; CDR2 reads FYNNEI. Losses at the gene ends were 6 bases for V and 1 base for J; bases not matched to a gene: 2. This CDR3 reads CASRGGVNTGELFF. Here the CDR3 DNA reads TGTGCCAGCAGGGGAGGGGTGAACACCGGGGAGCTGTTTTTT.

DNA for the CDR3: TGTGCCAGCAGCTTAGGGTTTCTCACGGTCCGGGATGAGCAGTTCTTC. It translates to CASSLGFLTVRDEQFF. The chain employs TRBV7-2 and TRBJ2-1; D call uncertain. The V gene lost 1 base and the J gene lost 8 bases, with 18 bases spanning the gap. Germline assignment: CDR1 SGHTA and CDR2 FQGNSA. CDR3 size: 16 residues.

The V gene is TRBV30, the J gene TRBJ1-4; D call uncertain. CDR3 length: 14 residues. Germline CDR1 GTSNPN, CDR2 SVGIG (reference sequence). V was shortened by 2 bases and J by 0 bases, with 7 bases between the two germline ends. DNA for the CDR3: TGTGCCTGGAGTCAACATCCAACTAATGAAAAACTGTTTTTT. This translates into CAWSQHPTNEKLFF.

The chain has TRBV28 and TRBJ1-3; D remains unclear. The CDR3 is made up of 13 amino acids. Looked up from germline, CDR1 is MDHEN and CDR2 is SYDVKM. V dropped 6 bases and J dropped 0 bases, with 6 bases sitting between them. The CDR3 loop is CASRAGSGNTIYF. The CDR3 DNA sequence: TGTGCCAGCAGGGCGGGCTCTGGAAACACCATATATTTT. Supplemented by reference TRBV28 and TRBJ1-3, the full variable domain reads DVKVTQSSRYLVKRTGEKVFLECVQDMDHENMFWYRQDPGLGLRLIYFSYDVKMKEKGDIPEGYSVSREKKERFSLILESASTNQTSMYLCASRAGSGNTIYFGEGSWLTVV.